A selection of T cell receptor beta chains follows, all from one sample in a study of blood T cell repertoires in COVID-19. Clones were sequenced by immunoSEQ multiplex PCR, and TCRdb holds only the in-frame ones, with some missing. This sample has hundreds of thousands of clones; about nine tenths occur once, and the top ten carry 6.9%. Sequencing was performed on peripheral blood. The receptors stem from a woman in her 30s who had recovered from COVID-19. Both conserved end residues are part of each CDR3. The D gene is left open where the match is weak.

CATRPGQGFSGANVLTF	TGTGCCACCCGCCCGGGACAGGGGTTCTCTGGGGCCAACGTCCTGACTTTC	TRBD1	TRBJ2-6	TRBV6-2/TRBV6-3
CATSDSTGQDNYGYTF	TGTGCCACCAGTGATTCCACGGGACAGGATAACTATGGCTACACCTTC	TRBD1	TRBJ1-2	TRBV24-1
CATLGLAGESEADTQYF	TGTGCCACCCTTGGACTAGCGGGGGAATCTGAGGCAGATACGCAGTATTTT	TRBD2	TRBJ2-3	TRBV10-3
CASSLNGLWNTEAFF	TGTGCCAGCAGTTTAAATGGGCTTTGGAACACTGAAGCTTTCTTT	-	TRBJ1-1	TRBV27
CAISRAGTGMNEQFF	TGTGCCATCAGCCGAGCCGGGACAGGGATGAATGAGCAGTTCTTC	TRBD1	TRBJ2-1	TRBV10-3
CSVAGSLNQPQHF	TGCAGCGTAGCGGGTTCCCTGAATCAGCCCCAGCATTTT	-	TRBJ1-5	TRBV29-1
CASSDARDTGELFF	TGTGCCAGCAGCGACGCCAGGGACACCGGGGAGCTGTTTTTT	-	TRBJ2-2	TRBV5-4
CASSPSSGGAKNIQYF	TGCGCCAGCAGCCCCTCCAGCGGGGGGGCCAAAAACATTCAGTACTTC	TRBD2	TRBJ2-4	TRBV5-1
CATLRKGASRSDYGYTF	TGTGCCACTCTCAGAAAAGGGGCCAGCCGGTCGGACTATGGCTACACCTTC	-	TRBJ1-2	TRBV24-1
CASRPGQRTDTQYF	TGTGCCAGCAGACCGGGACAGCGCACAGATACGCAGTATTTT	TRBD1	TRBJ2-3	TRBV5-4
CATLTGAIKGDYGYTF	TGTGCCACCCTTACTGGAGCAATCAAAGGGGACTATGGCTACACCTTC	-	TRBJ1-2	TRBV21-1
CASSESGGAYEQYF	TGTGCCAGCAGTGAAAGCGGGGGGGCCTACGAGCAGTACTTC	TRBD2	TRBJ2-7	TRBV27
CASSSRQQETQYF	TGTGCCAGCAGCTCCCGACAGCAAGAGACCCAGTACTTC	-	TRBJ2-5	TRBV7-3
CASSEWEGGSYEQYF	TGTGCCAGCAGTGAGTGGGAGGGGGGCTCCTACGAGCAGTACTTC	-	TRBJ2-7	TRBV2
CASSPTGGANYGYTF	TGTGCCAGCAGCCCGACAGGGGGGGCTAACTATGGCTACACCTTC	TRBD1	TRBJ1-2	TRBV14